The 28 T cell receptor beta chains given below trace back to one sample, sequenced in a study of T cells in Graves' hyperthyroidism and ophthalmopathy. TCR beta CDR3 regions were amplified from RNA. HTBI primers drove first-round RT-PCR of the TCR CDR3. From the multiplex PCR reads, TCRdb called clonotypes with MiXCR, one entry per CDR3 protein. Among under 350,000 distinct CDR3 sequences listed, roughly an eighth were seen once. Material for sequencing was blood. The source is a woman aged 40 to 50 with Graves' hyperthyroidism.

By proportion, this clonotype is medium-sized (0.01 to 0.1%). The rearrangement uses TRBV7-9 and TRBJ2-5; D tentatively fits TRBD1 or TRBD2 (5 bases each). The V end lost 5 bases, the J end lost 4 bases, and 17 bases lay between the germline ends. Germline-derived CDR1 and CDR2 are SEHNR and FQNEAQ (reference sequence). The CDR3 consists of 15 residues. CDR3 sequence: CASSHPRGASETQYF. In nucleotides, the CDR3 is TGTGCCAGCAGCCACCCGAGGGGAGCCTCAGAGACCCAGTACTTC.

This chain uses TRBV19 with TRBJ1-5; the D is unclear. V shed 3 bases and J shed 4 bases, with 10 bases lying between them. CDR1 is LNHDA, CDR2 SQIVND, per germline (reference sequence). The CDR3 covers 14 residues. CDR3 in amino acids: CASSINTGNQPQHF. The DNA of the CDR3 is TGTGCCAGTAGTATTAACACTGGGAATCAGCCCCAGCATTTT.

Notes on this clonotype: This clone may be a read error of a much larger clone one base away. The chain carries TRBV7-9 and TRBJ2-5, with 9 bases aligning to TRBD1. This CDR3 has 14 residues. CDR1 SEHNR and CDR2 FQNEAQ come from the germline V gene (reference sequence). The CDR3 loop is CTSRDGTGRETQYF. The CDR3 DNA is TGTACCAGCAGGGACGGGACAGGGAGAGAGACCCAGTACTTC.

In this sample, this clonotype turned up many times. This chain connects TRBV6-1 to TRBJ2-7, with TRBD1 identical over 7 bases. In germline, CDR1 is MNHNS, CDR2 SASEGT. The trim removed 5 bases at V and 3 bases at J, leaving 7 bases unmatched. This CDR3 region has 14 residues. The CDR3 DNA follows: TGTGCCAGCAGTCAGCCGGGACAGAGCTACGAGCAGTACTTC. It codes for CASSQPGQSYEQYF.

The CDR3 nucleotides read TGTGCCAGCAGCCTTACCCGAACCGGGCACTACGAGCAGTACTTC. Its protein product is CASSLTRTGHYEQYF. V gene TRBV11-2 combines with J gene TRBJ2-7; D is uncertain. The V gene lost 5 bases and the J gene lost 3 bases, with 17 bases spanning the gap. Germline values: CDR1 SGHAT, CDR2 FQNNGV. This CDR3 has 15 residues.

This clonotype has at least ten counts. V and J are TRBV7-8 and TRBJ1-6; D call uncertain. The germline V and J ends were trimmed by 1 base and 4 bases, with 2 bases remaining between them. Germline V gives CDR1 SGHVS, CDR2 FQNEAQ. The CDR3 extends over 13 amino acids. The CDR3 DNA sequence: TGTGCCAGCAGCTTAGAATATAATTCACCCCTCCACTTT. It encodes CASSLEYNSPLHF.

Details on this clonotype: An end of the junction does not agree with germline; a read error may underlie this. The V gene is TRBV28, the J gene TRBJ1-4; D call uncertain. The germline V gene has CDR1 MDHEN and CDR2 SYDVKM. The CDR3 extends over 13 amino acids. Here the CDR3 reads CASRSPGDEKLSF. DNA for the CDR3: TGTGCCAGCAGGTCCCCGGGTGACGAAAAACTGTCTTTT.

This clonotype came up many times. This chain connects TRBV3-1 to TRBJ2-1; tentative D call: TRBD2 (6 bases). This CDR3 comprises 15 residues. Between the trimmed V and J ends, which lost 0 bases and 9 bases, there was a span of 15 bases. CDR1 is LGHDT and CDR2 is YNNKEL in the germline V gene (reference sequence). The CDR3 bases are TGTGCCAGCAGCCAAGAAGGGCGGGGAAGGGGTGAGCAGTTCTTC. Protein sequence: CASSQEGRGRGEQFF.

In this sample, this clonotype turned up many times. V gene TRBV5-6 combines with J gene TRBJ1-2, with D unresolved. The CDR3 has 13 amino acids. Germline loops: CDR1 SGHDT, CDR2 YYEEEE. Deletions cut 0 bases from V and 8 bases from J, with 11 bases between. The CDR3 protein is CASSLGRSGGYTF. CDR3 bases: TGTGCCAGCAGCTTGGGACGGTCCGGGGGCTACACCTTC.

This clonotype was recorded at least ten times. V and J are TRBV18 and TRBJ1-1, with TRBD1 as a possible D gene (5 bases). Per the germline V gene, CDR1 is KGHSH and CDR2 is LQKENI. Deletions cut 4 bases from V and 1 base from J, with 10 bases between. The CDR3 covers 14 residues. The CDR3 DNA reads TGTGCCAGCTCACAGGGGACGGAGAACACTGAAGCTTTCTTT. Translating it yields CASSQGTENTEAFF.

This clonotype was seen ten or more times. The chain carries TRBV10-3 and TRBJ1-1, with 8 bases that match TRBD1. This CDR3 contains 13 residues. CDR1 and CDR2 from the germline V gene are ENHRY and SYGVKD. Losses at the gene ends were 10 bases for V and 1 base for J; bases not matched to a gene: 5. The CDR3 here is CATGQGGNTEAFF. The CDR3 DNA reads TGTGCCACCGGACAGGGAGGGAACACTGAAGCTTTCTTT.

This clonotype has at least ten counts. The chain combines TRBV16 with TRBJ1-4, with D unclear. The CDR3 has 11 amino acids. Germline V CDR1 and CDR2: KGHSY, FQNENV. The V end lost 0 bases, the J end lost 11 bases, and 4 bases lay between the germline ends. The CDR3, as DNA: TGTGCCAGCAGCCAATCCCAGAAACTGTTTTTT. Protein sequence: CASSQSQKLFF. Looking up the rest from reference TRBV16 and TRBJ1-4 gives the full variable domain: GEEVAQTPKHLVRGEGQKAKLYCAPIKGHSYVFWYQQVLKNEFKFLISFQNENVFDETGMPKERFSAKCLPNSPCSLEIQATKLEDSAVYFCASSQSQKLFFGSGTQLSVL.

Ten or more counts support this clonotype. CDR3 DNA sequence: TGTGCCTGGAGTCCTCCTCCATGGGACACTGAAGCTTTCTTT. This encodes CAWSPPPWDTEAFF. The chain recombines TRBV30 with TRBJ1-1, with no clear D. This CDR3 region has 14 residues. Germline V gene sequence: CDR1 GTSNPN, CDR2 SVGIG (reference sequence). The V end was cut by 2 bases, the J end by 3 bases, with 13 bases between.

This clonotype was observed at least ten times. This rearrangement joins TRBV18 to TRBJ1-1; D may be TRBD1 (5 bases). Germline V gene sequence: CDR1 KGHSH, CDR2 LQKENI. Trimming pared 4 bases from V and 4 bases from J, leaving 13 bases between. The CDR3 loop spans 14 amino acids. CDR3 region: CASSRGSLGTEAFF. The CDR3 DNA is TGTGCCAGCTCACGGGGGAGCTTGGGCACTGAAGCTTTCTTT.

This clonotype was seen many times. V gene TRBV3-1 combines with J gene TRBJ1-2; D might be TRBD1 (6 bases). The CDR3 has 13 amino acids. Trimming stripped 4 bases from V and 2 bases from J, with 8 bases between. The germline V gene encodes CDR1 LGHDT and CDR2 YNNKEL (reference sequence). In DNA form, the CDR3 reads TGTGCCAGCAGCCCGACAGGCAACTATGGCTACACCTTC. Protein sequence: CASSPTGNYGYTF.

V usage is TRBV27 and J usage is TRBJ1-6, with unresolved D. The germline V gene encodes CDR1 MNHEY and CDR2 SMNVEV (reference sequence). The CDR3 runs to 13 residues. V was shortened by 3 bases and J by 10 bases, with 10 bases between the two germline ends. The CDR3 spells CASSFVRRSPLHF. CDR3 nucleotides: TGTGCCAGCAGTTTTGTCAGGAGGTCACCCCTCCACTTT.

This clonotype was counted ten times or more. One junction end does not reproduce the germline sequence, and a read error may be involved. This sequence joins TRBV12-3 or TRBV12-4 and TRBJ2-2; D remains unclear. The CDR3 contains 11 residues. CDR3 residues: CASSSPGELFF. CDR3 coding DNA: TGTGCCAGCAGTTCCCCCGGTGAGCTGTTTTTT.

The chain carries TRBV19 and TRBJ2-1; D might be TRBD2 (6 bases). Per the germline V gene, CDR1 is LNHDA and CDR2 is SQIVND (reference sequence). Trimming removed 3 bases at V and 3 bases at J, with 18 bases between. The CDR3 is made up of 17 amino acids. For the CDR3, the DNA is TGTGCCAGTAGTATGTTCGGATCGGGAGCCGTCTACAATGAGCAGTTCTTC. The encoded protein is CASSMFGSGAVYNEQFF. The full variable domain, completed using reference TRBV19 and TRBJ2-1, is DGGITQSPKYLFRKEGQNVTLSCEQNLNHDAMYWYRQDPGQGLRLIYYSQIVNDFQKGDIAEGYSVSREKKESFPLTVTSAQKNPTAFYLCASSMFGSGAVYNEQFFGPGTRLTVL.

This clonotype was detected ten times or more. The rearrangement links TRBV28 to TRBJ1-2; D is undetermined. This CDR3 is built from 14 residues. Germline V gives CDR1 MDHEN, CDR2 SYDVKM. The ends were cut back, 6 bases at V and 1 base at J, with 12 bases in the middle. CDR3 nucleotides: TGTGCCAGCAGAGTCACTCGGCTTAACTATGGCTACACCTTC. This gives the protein CASRVTRLNYGYTF.

The chain has TRBV20-1 and TRBJ2-3; 7 bases line up with TRBD2. Per germline, CDR1 DFQATT and CDR2 SNEGSKA (reference sequence). The J segment lost 0 bases and the V segment lost 6 bases, leaving 9 bases of the junction unmatched. This CDR3 is built from 15 residues. CDR3 region: CSANLGRESTDTQYF. The DNA of the CDR3 is TGCAGTGCCAACCTCGGGCGGGAGAGCACAGATACGCAGTATTTT.

The table lists this clonotype with many counts. This rearrangement joins TRBV7-8 to TRBJ2-2; perhaps TRBD1 as D (5 bases). Germline V lookup: CDR1 SGHVS, CDR2 FQNEAQ. CDR3 size: 17 residues. The ends were cut back, 5 bases at V and 2 bases at J, with 18 bases in the middle. The chain's CDR3 is CASSTRRVSLNTGELFF. In nucleotides, the CDR3 is TGTGCCAGCAGCACTCGCAGGGTCAGCTTAAACACCGGGGAGCTGTTTTTT.

This clonotype was observed many times. The gene calls are TRBV5-1 and TRBJ1-6, with TRBD1 identical over 12 bases. The V segment lost 5 bases and the J segment 10 bases; nucleotides outside the gene matches: 7. The CDR3 contains 15 residues. Germline loops: CDR1 SGHRS, CDR2 YFSETQ. The CDR3 bases are TGCGCCAGCAGGCCGTCCGGGACAGGGGGCTCACCCCTCCACTTT. It is translated as CASRPSGTGGSPLHF.

The chain joins TRBV28 to TRBJ2-7; 9 nucleotides line up with TRBD2. Trimming removed 5 bases from V and 6 bases from J; junction bases left unmatched: 8. Germline V lookup: CDR1 MDHEN, CDR2 SYDVKM. The CDR3 totals 14 residues. The CDR3 coding sequence is TGTGCCAGCAGTCCGGCGGGAGGGCGTTTCGAGCAGTACTTC. Its translation: CASSPAGGRFEQYF.

For this clonotype: A much larger clone lies one base from this, so it may be a read error. V usage is TRBV29-1 and J usage is TRBJ1-1, with a possible D match to TRBD1 (5 bases). The CDR3 extends over 10 amino acids. Germline V gene lookup returns CDR1 SQVTM and CDR2 ANQGSEA. CDR3 coding DNA: TGCAGCGCCGGAGGGACTGACGCTTTCTTT. It translates to CSAGGTDAFF.

This clonotype has a count of ten or more. This chain links TRBV27 with TRBJ1-1; tentative D call: TRBD1 (5 bases). The CDR3 consists of 16 residues. Germline CDR1 MNHEY, CDR2 SMNVEV (reference sequence). The V end lost 4 bases, the J end lost 0 bases, and 15 bases lay between the germline ends. CDR3 coding DNA: TGTGCCAGCAGTTCCCGACAGATCCTCATGAACACTGAAGCTTTCTTT. This gives the protein CASSSRQILMNTEAFF.

This clonotype was seen many times. The genes are TRBV3-1 and TRBJ2-7; D unclear. Germline V gene sequence: CDR1 LGHDT, CDR2 YNNKEL (reference sequence). This CDR3 spans 18 amino acids. V lost 0 bases, J lost 2 bases, and 20 bases lay in between. CDR3 sequence: CASSQEEVVSTDTYEQYF. The CDR3 DNA reads as TGTGCCAGCAGCCAAGAAGAGGTGGTGAGTACAGATACCTACGAGCAGTACTTC.

This clonotype was seen more than once but under ten times. The chain is built from TRBV7-6 and TRBJ1-3; possibly TRBD1 for D (5 bases). CDR3 length: 14 amino acids. V was cut by 0 bases and J by 4 bases, with 7 bases left in between. The germline CDR1 and CDR2 sequences are SGHVS and FNYEAQ. This CDR3 reads CASSLAGEGNTIYF. CDR3 DNA sequence: TGTGCCAGCAGCTTAGCGGGGGAGGGAAACACCATATATTTT.

This clonotype was counted at least ten times. The CDR3 DNA reads as TGTGCCAGCAGTGAATGGACAGGGGATGGTAACTATGGCTACACCTTC. This gives the protein CASSEWTGDGNYGYTF. V is TRBV6-1 and J is TRBJ1-2, with 9 positions matching TRBD1. The germline CDR1 and CDR2 sequences are MNHNS and SASEGT. The junction had 5 bases not matched to a gene; V was cut back by 2 bases and J by 1 base. The CDR3 length is 16 residues.